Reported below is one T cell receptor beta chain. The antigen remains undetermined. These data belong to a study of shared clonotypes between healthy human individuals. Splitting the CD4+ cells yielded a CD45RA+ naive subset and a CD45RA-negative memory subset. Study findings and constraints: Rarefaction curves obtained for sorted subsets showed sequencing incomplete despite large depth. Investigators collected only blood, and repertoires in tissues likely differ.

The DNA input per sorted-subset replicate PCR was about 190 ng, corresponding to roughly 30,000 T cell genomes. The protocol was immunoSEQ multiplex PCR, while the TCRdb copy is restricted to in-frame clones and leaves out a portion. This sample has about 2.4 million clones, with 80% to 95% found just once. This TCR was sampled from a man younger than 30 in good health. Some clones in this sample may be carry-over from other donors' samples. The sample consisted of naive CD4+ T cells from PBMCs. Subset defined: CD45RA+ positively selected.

DNA of the CDR3: TGTGCCAGCACCACCACTAGAGGGGGACAGACCTACGAGCAGTACTTC. It yields the protein CASTTTRGGQTYEQYF. V usage is TRBV6-6 and J usage is TRBJ2-7; TRBD1 matches at 7 bases. V was clipped by 7 bases and J by 2 bases; unmatched bases: 14. The CDR3 runs 16 residues. Germline V gives CDR1 MNHNY, CDR2 SVGAGI (reference sequence).